This T cell receptor (beta chain) stems from a study of blood T cell repertoires in COVID-19 (dated by TCRdb to between 2020 and 2021). The study in broad terms: Collaborator samples came from the United States, Italy and Spain and covered acute and convalescent phases of COVID-19. The prospective study material was composed of cDNA or gDNA derived from T cells, B-cell-depleted T cells, or PBMCs. HLA class I and class II types, where available, came from metadata supplied by the sample provider rather than from assay-based typing. The dataset comprised deeply sampled blood TCRbeta repertoires from subjects exposed to, actively infected with, or recovered from COVID-19. Samples were obtained from the ongoing ImmuneRACE study (first 160 participants) and from about 1,300 subjects provided by 6 global collaborators. A freely available public database, intended as a resource for researchers studying the immune response to SARS-CoV-2, is where the repertoires were released. Sample metadata almost always included a de-identified subject ID, COVID-19 status, age in years and sex.

As for this clone: Its antigen remains undetermined. Within one base of it there is no much larger clone, and no base qualities were kept.

The immunoSEQ Assay, a bias-controlled multiplex PCR, was used to amplify TCRbeta CDR3 regions from genomic DNA. Per the authors' processing: Nucleated cell counts per sample were estimated from amplification of reference gene primers within the assay. To quantify the absolute abundance of each unique TCRbeta CDR3 rearrangement, sequence reads were collapsed and filtered. For each sample, productive Simpson clonality was calculated as the square root of Simpson's diversity index over productive rearrangements. TCRdb mirrors the immuneACCESS table, restricted to in-frame sequences. Some clones are absent from its copies; in checked studies, under half trace to an unresolved V gene, and the reason for the others is unknown. For V, J and clone size, that table is used; D and trimming come from the DNA. The sample profile shows 210,000 or so clones; 65% to 90% of them were found once. 4% to 6% of the sample rests with the top ten.

At one collaborating source in Seattle, patients were enrolled during active infection and were followed longitudinally through the course of disease. Each collaborating institution followed its own protocols to collect whole blood in K2EDTA tubes. For TCRbeta analysis, collaborator samples were shipped as frozen whole blood, as isolated PBMCs, or as DNA extracted from either sample type. The research as a whole found: How much clinical and demographic metadata was included differed by source and by participant, and the metadata was provided uncurated.

The junction carries 3 bases between V and J, which are trimmed by 1 base and 5 bases respectively. The germline V gene supplies CDR1 SGHTA and CDR2 FQGNSA. The CDR3 runs 11 amino acids, cysteine and phenylalanine included. Solely the CDR3 DNA is kept, with 33 bases framed from the first base. The sequence came from a middle-aged man with COVID-19, enrolled during active disease. The sequence joins TRBV7-2 to TRBJ2-7, with an unclear D gene assignment. The sample consisted of peripheral blood. At the DNA level, the sequence is TGTGCCAGCAGCTTAGAGCACGAGCAGTACTTC. Its protein reads: CASSLEHEQYF.